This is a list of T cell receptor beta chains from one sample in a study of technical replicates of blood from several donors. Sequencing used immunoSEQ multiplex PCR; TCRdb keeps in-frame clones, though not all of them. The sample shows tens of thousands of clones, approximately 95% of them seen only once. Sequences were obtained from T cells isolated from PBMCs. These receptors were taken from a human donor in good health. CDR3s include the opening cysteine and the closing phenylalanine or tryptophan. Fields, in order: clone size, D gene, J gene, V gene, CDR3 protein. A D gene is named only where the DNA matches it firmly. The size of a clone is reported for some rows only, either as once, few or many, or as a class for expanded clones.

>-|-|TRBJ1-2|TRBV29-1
CSVDAGSRGYTF
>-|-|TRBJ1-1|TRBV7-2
CASSSWGGRNTEAFF
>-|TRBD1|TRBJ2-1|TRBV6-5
CATLSGTGYNEQFF
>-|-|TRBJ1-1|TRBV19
CASTAGTRRFF
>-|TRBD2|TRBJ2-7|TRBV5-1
CASSLQTSSYEQYF
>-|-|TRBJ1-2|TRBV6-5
CASSYSGGDYGYTF
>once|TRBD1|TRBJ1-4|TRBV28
CASSRPGTGGKLFF
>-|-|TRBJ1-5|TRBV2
CASSEALGPGVDQPQHF
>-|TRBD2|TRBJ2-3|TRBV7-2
CASSPPLRSSGRTDTQYF
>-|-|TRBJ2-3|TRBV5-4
CASSLDQGSGTDTQYF
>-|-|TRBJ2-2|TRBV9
CASSVGYATTGGELFF
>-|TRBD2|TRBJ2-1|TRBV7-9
CASSLLAGVSYNEQFF
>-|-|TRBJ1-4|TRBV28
CASSSGQFNEKLFF
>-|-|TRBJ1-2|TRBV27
CASSIQGFGYTF
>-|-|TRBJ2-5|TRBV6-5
CASGRGETQYF
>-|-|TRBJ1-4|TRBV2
CASSPQTLTNEKLFF
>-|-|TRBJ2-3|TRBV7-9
CASSLSIPGAGTDTQYF
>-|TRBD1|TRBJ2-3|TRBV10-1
CASSPRGRDTDTQYF
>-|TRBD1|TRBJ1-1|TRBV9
CASSGQGRTEAFF
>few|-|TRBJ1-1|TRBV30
CAWRGETEAFF
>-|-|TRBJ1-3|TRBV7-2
CASSPSGRPTEAGNTIYF
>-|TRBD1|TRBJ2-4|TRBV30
CAWSGLGRGMNIQYF
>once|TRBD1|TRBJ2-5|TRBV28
CASSSDTDRGGETQYF
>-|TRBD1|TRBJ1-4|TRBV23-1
CASSQSPLGTGEKLFF
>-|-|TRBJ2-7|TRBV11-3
CASMGGTAYEQYF
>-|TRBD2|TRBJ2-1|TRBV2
CASSEERASGRGEQFF
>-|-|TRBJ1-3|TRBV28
CASSLQAGNTIYF
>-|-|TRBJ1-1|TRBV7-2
CASSQTGLNTEAFF